The source of this TCR beta chain is a study of blood T cell repertoires in COVID-19. Study-level information: The samples span acute and convalescent COVID-19 from the United States, Italy and Spain. Sources were T cells, B-cell-depleted T cells, or PBMCs; the material itself was cDNA or gDNA.

In terms of age and location, participants ranged from roughly 18 to 95 years and lived in 24 US areas. Recovery meant two consecutive negative NP/OP PCR tests, professional clearance, or resolved symptoms. The CDR3 runs to 14 residues. The germline V gene encodes CDR1 KGHSH and CDR2 LQKENI. V was pared by 4 bases and J by 5 bases, with 5 bases of the junction left unmatched. The table came from immunoSEQ multiplex PCR; TCRdb's copy has only in-frame clones and leaves some out. The repertoire has 230,000 or so clones, roughly 80% of them found once; the top ten carry around 3.6%. The receptor was derived from a man aged 50 to 59 who had recovered from COVID-19. The chain is built from TRBV18 and TRBJ1-5; 7 nucleotides match TRBD1. Sequenced input: PBMCs or T cells enriched from blood (not recorded which). In DNA form, the CDR3 reads TGTGCCAGCTCACTAAACAGGGGCGATCAGCCCCAGCATTTT. Amino acid sequence: CASSLNRGDQPQHF.